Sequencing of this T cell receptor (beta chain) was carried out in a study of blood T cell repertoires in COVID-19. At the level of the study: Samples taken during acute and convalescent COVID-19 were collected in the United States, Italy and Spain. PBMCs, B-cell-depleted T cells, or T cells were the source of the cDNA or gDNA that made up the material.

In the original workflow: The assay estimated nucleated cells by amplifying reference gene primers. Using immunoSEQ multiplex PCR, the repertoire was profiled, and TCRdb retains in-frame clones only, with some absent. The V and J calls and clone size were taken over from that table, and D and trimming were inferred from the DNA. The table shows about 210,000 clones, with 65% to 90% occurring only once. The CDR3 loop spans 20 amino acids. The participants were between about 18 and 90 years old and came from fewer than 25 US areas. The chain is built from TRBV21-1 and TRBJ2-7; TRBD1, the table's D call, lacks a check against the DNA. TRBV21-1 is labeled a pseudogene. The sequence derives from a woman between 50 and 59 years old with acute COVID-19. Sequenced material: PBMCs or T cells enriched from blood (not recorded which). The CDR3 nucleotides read TGTGCCAGCAGCAAAGGGGCTCGGGACAGGGGCAAGCGGGACGCCTACGAGCAGTACTTC. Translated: CASSKGARDRGKRDAYEQYF.